The entry below describes one TCR beta chain. As yet, its antigen is unknown. This record comes from a study of a mutant IDH1 vaccine in newly diagnosed glioma. About the study: Earlier care involved radiotherapy, temozolomide, or both, and the majority received both.

Using immunoSEQ multiplex PCR, the repertoire was profiled, and TCRdb retains in-frame clones only, with some absent. The sample yields more than 50,000 clones, around nine tenths seen once. Study-wide points: In approximately 92% of patients, immune responses induced by the vaccine occurred. Changes in top peripheral clonotypes did not appear linked to pseudoprogression.

V was clipped by 3 bases and J by 1 base, with 9 bases between them. Looked up from germline, CDR1 is LNHDA and CDR2 is SQIVND (reference sequence). The CDR3 has 14 amino acids. The time point denotes: week 11, during vaccination. All doses held 300 ug of mutant IDH1 20-mer peptide, with topical imiquimod. The donor cohort comprised cases of new WHO grade 3 or 4 IDH1-mutant, ATRX-lost astrocytoma. The sequencing used PBMCs, collected from a glioma patient whose treatment included an IDH1 peptide vaccine. The source is a man aged 40-49 years with glioma. V gene TRBV19 combines with J gene TRBJ1-2; D is unclear. The CDR3 DNA follows: TGTGCCAGTAGTATCGACCAAGTTAACTATGGCTACACCTTC. Its protein product is CASSIDQVNYGYTF.